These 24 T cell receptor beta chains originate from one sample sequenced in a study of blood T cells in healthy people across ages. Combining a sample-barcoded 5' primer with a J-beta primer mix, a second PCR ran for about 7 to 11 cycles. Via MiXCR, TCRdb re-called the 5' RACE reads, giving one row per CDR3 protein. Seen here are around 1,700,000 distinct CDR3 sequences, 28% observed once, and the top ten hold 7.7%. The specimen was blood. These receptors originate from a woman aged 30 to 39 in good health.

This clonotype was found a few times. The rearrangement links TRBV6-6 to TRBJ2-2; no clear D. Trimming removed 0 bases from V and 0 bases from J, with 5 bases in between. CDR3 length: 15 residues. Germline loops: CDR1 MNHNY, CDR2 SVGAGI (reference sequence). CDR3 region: CASSYSFPNTGELFF. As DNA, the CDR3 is TGTGCCAGCAGTTACTCGTTTCCGAACACCGGGGAGCTGTTTTTT.

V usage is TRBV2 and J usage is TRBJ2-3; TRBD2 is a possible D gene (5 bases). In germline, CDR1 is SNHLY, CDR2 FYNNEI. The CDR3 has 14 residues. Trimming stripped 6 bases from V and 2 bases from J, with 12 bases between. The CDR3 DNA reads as TGTGCCAGCAGCCGACTAACCTTCACAGATACGCAGTATTTT. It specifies CASSRLTFTDTQYF.

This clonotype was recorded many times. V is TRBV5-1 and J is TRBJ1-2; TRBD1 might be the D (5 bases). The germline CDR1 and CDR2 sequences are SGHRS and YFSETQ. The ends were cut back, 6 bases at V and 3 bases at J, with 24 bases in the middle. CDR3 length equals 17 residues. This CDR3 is CASISGPGTVGDYGYTF. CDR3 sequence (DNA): TGCGCCAGCATTAGCGGTCCAGGGACTGTTGGCGACTATGGCTACACCTTC.

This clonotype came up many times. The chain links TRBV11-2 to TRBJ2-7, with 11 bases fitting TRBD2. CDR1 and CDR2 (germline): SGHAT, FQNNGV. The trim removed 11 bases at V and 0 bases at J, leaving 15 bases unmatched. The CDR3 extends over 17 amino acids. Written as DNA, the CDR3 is TGTGCCCCGAGGGCCTTAGGGGGACTAGCGGCCTCCTACGAGCAGTACTTC. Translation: CAPRALGGLAASYEQYF.

In DNA form, the CDR3 reads TGTGCCAGCAGGATAAGGGCTTCACAAACTGAAGCTTTCTTT. Protein product: CASRIRASQTEAFF. J is TRBJ1-1 and V is TRBV27; D remains ambiguous. Between the trimmed V and J ends, which lost 6 bases and 5 bases, there was a span of 16 bases. Per germline, CDR1 MNHEY and CDR2 SMNVEV (reference sequence). CDR3 length: 14 amino acids.

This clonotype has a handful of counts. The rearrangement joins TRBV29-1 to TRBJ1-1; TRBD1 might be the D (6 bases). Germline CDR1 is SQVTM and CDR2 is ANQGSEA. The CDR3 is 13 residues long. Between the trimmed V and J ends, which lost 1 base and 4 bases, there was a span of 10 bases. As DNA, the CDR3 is TGCAGCGTTGAAGCTTCGGGGGCCACTGAAGCTTTCTTT. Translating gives CSVEASGATEAFF.

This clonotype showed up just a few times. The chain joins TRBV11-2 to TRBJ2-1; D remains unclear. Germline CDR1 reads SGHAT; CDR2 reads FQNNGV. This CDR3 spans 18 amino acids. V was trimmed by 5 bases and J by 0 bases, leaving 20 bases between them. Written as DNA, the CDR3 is TGTGCCAGCAGCCCTCCTGAGGTCGGTTCACCCTCCTACAATGAGCAGTTCTTC. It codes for CASSPPEVGSPSYNEQFF.

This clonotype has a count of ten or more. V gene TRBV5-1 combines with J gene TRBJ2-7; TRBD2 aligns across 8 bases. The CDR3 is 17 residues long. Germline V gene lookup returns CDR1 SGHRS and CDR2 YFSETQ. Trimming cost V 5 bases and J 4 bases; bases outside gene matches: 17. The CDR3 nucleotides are TGCGCCAGCAGGCCCACAGCGGGAGATGCCCCCTGGTACGAGCAGTACTTC. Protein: CASRPTAGDAPWYEQYF.

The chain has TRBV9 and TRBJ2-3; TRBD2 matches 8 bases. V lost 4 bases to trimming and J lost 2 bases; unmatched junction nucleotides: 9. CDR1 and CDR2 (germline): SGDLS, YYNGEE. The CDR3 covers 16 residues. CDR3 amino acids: CASSFSSGFVTDTQYF. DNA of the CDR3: TGTGCCAGCAGCTTCTCTAGCGGGTTCGTCACAGATACGCAGTATTTT.

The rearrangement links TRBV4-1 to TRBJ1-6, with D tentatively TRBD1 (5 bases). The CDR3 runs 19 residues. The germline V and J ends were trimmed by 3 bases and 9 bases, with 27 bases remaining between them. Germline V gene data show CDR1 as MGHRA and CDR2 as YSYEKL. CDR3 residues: CASSQERQLTTLLGSPLHF. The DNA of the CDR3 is TGCGCCAGCAGCCAGGAGAGACAGCTAACAACTCTTCTTGGTTCACCCCTCCACTTT.

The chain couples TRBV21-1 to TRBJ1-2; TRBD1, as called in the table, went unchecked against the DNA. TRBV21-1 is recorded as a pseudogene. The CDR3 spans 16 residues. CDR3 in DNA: TGTGCCAGCAGCACTCTCGGACAGGCCTTTAACTATGGCTACACCTTC. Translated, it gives CASSTLGQAFNYGYTF.

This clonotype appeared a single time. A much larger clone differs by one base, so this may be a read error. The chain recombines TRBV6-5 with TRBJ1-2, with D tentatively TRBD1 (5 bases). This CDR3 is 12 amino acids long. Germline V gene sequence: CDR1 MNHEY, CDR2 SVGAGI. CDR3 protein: CVSSMTDHGYTF. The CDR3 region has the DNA TGTGTCAGCAGTATGACAGACCATGGCTACACCTTC.

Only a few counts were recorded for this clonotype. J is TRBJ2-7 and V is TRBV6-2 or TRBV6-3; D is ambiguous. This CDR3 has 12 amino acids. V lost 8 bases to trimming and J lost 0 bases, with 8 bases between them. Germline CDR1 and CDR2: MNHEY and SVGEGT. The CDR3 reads CASFASSYEQYF. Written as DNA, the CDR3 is TGTGCCAGCTTCGCCAGCTCCTACGAGCAGTACTTC.

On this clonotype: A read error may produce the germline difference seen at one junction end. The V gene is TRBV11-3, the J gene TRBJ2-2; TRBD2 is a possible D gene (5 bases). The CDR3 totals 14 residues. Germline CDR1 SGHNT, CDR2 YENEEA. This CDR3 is CASSLSGVPGELCF. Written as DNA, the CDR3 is TGTGCCAGCAGCTTAAGTGGGGTCCCCGGGGAGCTGTGTTTT.

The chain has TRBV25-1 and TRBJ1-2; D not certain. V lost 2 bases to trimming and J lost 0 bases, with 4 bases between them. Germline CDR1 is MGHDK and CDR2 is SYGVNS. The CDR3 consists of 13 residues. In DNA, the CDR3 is TGTGCCAGCAGTGAAGTCCCTAACTATGGCTACACCTTC. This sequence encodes CASSEVPNYGYTF.

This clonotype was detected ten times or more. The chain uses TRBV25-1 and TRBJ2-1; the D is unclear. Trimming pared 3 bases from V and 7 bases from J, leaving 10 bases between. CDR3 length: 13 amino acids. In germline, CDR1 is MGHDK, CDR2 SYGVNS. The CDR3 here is CASSDFQSNEQFF. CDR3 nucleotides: TGTGCCAGCAGTGATTTCCAGTCTAATGAGCAGTTCTTC.

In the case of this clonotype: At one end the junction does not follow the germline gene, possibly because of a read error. CDR3 amino acids: CSGRRAGVVKNIQYF. The CDR3 coding sequence is TGCAGTGGTAGACGCGCGGGAGTGGTCAAAAACATTCAGTACTTC. This chain connects TRBV20-1 to TRBJ2-4; the match to TRBD2 covers 7 bases. CDR1 is DFQATT and CDR2 is SNEGSKA in the germline V gene (reference sequence). The CDR3 runs to 15 residues.

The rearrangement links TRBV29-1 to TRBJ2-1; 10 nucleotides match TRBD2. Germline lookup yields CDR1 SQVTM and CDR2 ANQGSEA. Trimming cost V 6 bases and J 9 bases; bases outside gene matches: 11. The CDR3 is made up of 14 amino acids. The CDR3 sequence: CSVKSGGAVIEQFF. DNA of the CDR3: TGCAGCGTGAAGAGCGGGGGGGCCGTTATTGAGCAGTTCTTC.

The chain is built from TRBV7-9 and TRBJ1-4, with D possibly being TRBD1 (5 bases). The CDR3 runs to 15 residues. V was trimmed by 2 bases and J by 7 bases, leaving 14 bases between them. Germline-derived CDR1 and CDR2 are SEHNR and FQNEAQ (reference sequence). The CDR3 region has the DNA TGTGCCAGCAGCTTATCAGGGACGGCAGGTGAAAAACTGTTTTTT. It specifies CASSLSGTAGEKLFF.

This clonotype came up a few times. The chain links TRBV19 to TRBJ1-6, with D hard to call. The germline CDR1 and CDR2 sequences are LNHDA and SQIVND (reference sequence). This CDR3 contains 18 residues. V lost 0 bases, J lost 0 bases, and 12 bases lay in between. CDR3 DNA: TGTGCCAGTAGTATAGAATGGTCGGGCAACTCCTATAATTCACCCCTCCACTTT. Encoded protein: CASSIEWSGNSYNSPLHF.

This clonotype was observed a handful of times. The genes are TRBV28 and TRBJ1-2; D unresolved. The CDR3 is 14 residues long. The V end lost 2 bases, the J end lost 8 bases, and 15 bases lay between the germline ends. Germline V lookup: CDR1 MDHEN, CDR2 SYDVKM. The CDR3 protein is CASSLGVVRIGYTF. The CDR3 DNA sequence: TGTGCCAGCAGTTTAGGGGTGGTCAGGATCGGCTACACCTTC.

The CDR3: CAISVEGGSNQPQHF. In DNA, the CDR3 is TGTGCCATCAGTGTCGAGGGAGGAAGCAATCAGCCCCAGCATTTT. The rearrangement links TRBV10-3 to TRBJ1-5; D unclear. Trimming pared 4 bases from V and 1 base from J, leaving 11 bases between. CDR3 length: 15 residues. Looked up from germline, CDR1 is ENHRY and CDR2 is SYGVKD.

Here the CDR3 reads CASSENRGYMNTEAFF. DNA for the CDR3: TGTGCCAGCAGCGAGAACAGGGGATACATGAACACTGAAGCTTTCTTT. The chain recombines TRBV7-2 with TRBJ1-1, with 7 positions matching TRBD1. CDR3 length: 16 residues. The junction had 9 bases not matched to a gene; V was cut back by 5 bases and J by 0 bases. The germline gives CDR1 SGHTA, CDR2 FQGNSA.

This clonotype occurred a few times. The CDR3 loop is CASSLHRTALKDTQYF. In DNA form, the CDR3 reads TGTGCCAGCAGTTTACACCGGACTGCCCTTAAGGATACGCAGTATTTT. The chain joins TRBV27 to TRBJ2-3; TRBD2 is a possible D gene (5 bases). The V gene lost 2 bases and the J gene lost 6 bases, with 18 bases spanning the gap. The CDR3 loop spans 16 amino acids. Germline loops: CDR1 MNHEY, CDR2 SMNVEV (reference sequence).